This T cell receptor beta chain is drawn from a study of shared clonotypes between healthy human individuals. Looking at the study overall: Each donor had three CD4 naive, three CD4 memory, two CD8 naive and one CD8 memory plate. General study points: Limitation of the genetic and exposure-history diversity represented came from the few donors.

V lost 0 bases, J lost 3 bases, and 3 bases stayed unmatched. CDR1 SGHRS and CDR2 YFSETQ come from the germline V gene. This CDR3 region has 14 residues. Of note for this clone: Its target is not known.

CD45RO-negative cells were positively selected for CCR7, leaving out terminally differentiated effector memory CD45RA+ cells. Those who donated were healthy HIV-negative adults, with no recent acute infections or vaccinations reported. The table came from immunoSEQ multiplex PCR; TCRdb's copy has only in-frame clones and leaves some out. The sample carries some 2.1 million clones, about 94% recorded once. This chain uses TRBV5-1 with TRBJ2-7; 7 bases map to TRBD1. Sample: naive CD8+ T cells sorted from blood. The sequence was collected from a man aged 18 to 29 in good health. Written as DNA, the CDR3 is TGCGCCAGCAGCTTGGAGACAGGGTACTACGAGCAGTACTTC. The encoded protein is CASSLETGYYEQYF.